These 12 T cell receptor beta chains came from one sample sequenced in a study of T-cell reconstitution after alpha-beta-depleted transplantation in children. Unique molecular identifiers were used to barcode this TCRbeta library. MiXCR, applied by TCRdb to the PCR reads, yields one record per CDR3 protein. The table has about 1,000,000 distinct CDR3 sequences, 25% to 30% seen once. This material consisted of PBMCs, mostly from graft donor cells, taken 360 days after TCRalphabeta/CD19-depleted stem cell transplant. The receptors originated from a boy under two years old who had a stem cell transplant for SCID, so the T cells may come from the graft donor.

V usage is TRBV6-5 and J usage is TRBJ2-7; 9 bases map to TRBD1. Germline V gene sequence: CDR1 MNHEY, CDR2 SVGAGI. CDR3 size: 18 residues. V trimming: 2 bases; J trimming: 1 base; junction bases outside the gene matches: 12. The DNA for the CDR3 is TGTGCCAGCAGTTACGGTGGGACAGGGCGCGCCGCTTCCTACGAGCAGTACTTC. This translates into CASSYGGTGRAASYEQYF.

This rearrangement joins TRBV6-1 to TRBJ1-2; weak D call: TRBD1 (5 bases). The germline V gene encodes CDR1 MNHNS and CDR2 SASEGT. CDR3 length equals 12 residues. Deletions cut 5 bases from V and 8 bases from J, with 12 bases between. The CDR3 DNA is TGTGCCAGCAGTTGGGGGTGGGGCGGCTACACCTTC. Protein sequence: CASSWGWGGYTF.

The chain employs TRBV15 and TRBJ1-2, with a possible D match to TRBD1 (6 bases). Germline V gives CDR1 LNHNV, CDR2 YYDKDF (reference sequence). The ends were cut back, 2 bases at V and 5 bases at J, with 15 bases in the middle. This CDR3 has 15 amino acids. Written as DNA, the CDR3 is TGTGCCACCAGCAGAAGCCGGACAGAGGTTTATGGCTACACCTTC. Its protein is CATSRSRTEVYGYTF.

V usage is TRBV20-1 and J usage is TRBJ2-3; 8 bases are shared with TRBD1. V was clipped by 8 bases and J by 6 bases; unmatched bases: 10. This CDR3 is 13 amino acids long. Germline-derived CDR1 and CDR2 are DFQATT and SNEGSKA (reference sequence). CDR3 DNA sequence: TGCAGTTCCAGGGGGCAGACCTCCGATACGCAGTATTTT. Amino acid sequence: CSSRGQTSDTQYF.

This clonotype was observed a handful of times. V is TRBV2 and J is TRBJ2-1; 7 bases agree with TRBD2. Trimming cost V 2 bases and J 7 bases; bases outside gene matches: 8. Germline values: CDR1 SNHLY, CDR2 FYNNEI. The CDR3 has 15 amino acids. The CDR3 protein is CASSESGGGVNEQFF. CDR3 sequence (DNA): TGTGCCAGCAGTGAATCGGGAGGAGGGGTGAATGAGCAGTTCTTC.

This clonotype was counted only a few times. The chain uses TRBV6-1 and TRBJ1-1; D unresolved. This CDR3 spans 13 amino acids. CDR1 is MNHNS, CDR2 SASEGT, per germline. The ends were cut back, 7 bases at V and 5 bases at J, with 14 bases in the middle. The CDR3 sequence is CASIMGGMTEAFF. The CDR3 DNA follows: TGTGCCAGCATCATGGGTGGAATGACTGAAGCTTTCTTT.

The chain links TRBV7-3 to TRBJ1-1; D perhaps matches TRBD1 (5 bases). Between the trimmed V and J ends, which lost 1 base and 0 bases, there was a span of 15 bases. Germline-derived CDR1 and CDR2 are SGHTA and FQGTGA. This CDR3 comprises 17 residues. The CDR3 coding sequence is TGTGCCAGCAGCTTAATGGGGGGGGTCAGCGTGAACACTGAAGCTTTCTTT. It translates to CASSLMGGVSVNTEAFF.

The chain's CDR3 is CASSHIRNYGYTF. CDR3 coding DNA: TGTGCCAGCAGCCACATACGCAACTATGGCTACACCTTC. The J gene is TRBJ1-2, the V gene TRBV12-3 or TRBV12-4; D uncertain. The CDR3 spans 13 residues. Trimming pared 6 bases from V and 2 bases from J, leaving 10 bases between.

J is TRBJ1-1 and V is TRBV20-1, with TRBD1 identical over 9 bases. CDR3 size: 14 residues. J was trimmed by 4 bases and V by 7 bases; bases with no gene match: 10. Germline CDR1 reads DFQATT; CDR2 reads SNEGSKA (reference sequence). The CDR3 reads CSVTFGQGSTEAFF. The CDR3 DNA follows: TGCAGTGTAACATTCGGACAGGGGAGCACTGAAGCTTTCTTT.

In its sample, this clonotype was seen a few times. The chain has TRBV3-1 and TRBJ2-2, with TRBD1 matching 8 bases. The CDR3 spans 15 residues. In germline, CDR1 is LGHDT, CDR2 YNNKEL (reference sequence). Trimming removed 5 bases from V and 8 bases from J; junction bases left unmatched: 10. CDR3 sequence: CASSSRTGSGGELFF. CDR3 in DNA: TGTGCCAGCAGCTCTCGGACAGGGAGCGGAGGGGAGCTGTTTTTT.

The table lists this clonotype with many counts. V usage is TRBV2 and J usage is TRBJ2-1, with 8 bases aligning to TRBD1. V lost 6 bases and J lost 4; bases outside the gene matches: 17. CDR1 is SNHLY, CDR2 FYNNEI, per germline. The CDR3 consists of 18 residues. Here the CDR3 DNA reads TGTGCCAGCAGCGATTGGACAGGGATAGTGACTCTGTACAATGAGCAGTTCTTC. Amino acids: CASSDWTGIVTLYNEQFF.

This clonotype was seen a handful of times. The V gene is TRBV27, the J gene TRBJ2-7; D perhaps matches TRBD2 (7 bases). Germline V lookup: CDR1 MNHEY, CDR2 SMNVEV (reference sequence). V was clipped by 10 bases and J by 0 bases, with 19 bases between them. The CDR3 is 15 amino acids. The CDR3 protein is CATLGGGLSSYEQYF. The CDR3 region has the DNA TGTGCCACCCTTGGGGGGGGGCTGAGCTCCTACGAGCAGTACTTC.